This T cell receptor (beta chain) is drawn from a study of cytomegalovirus exposure and HLA in healthy donors. Whole-study results and caveats: Later analysis showed most CMV-associated TCR beta chains appearing HLA-restricted.

This CDR3 has 13 residues. In the case of this clone: Its specificity is not known.

PCR primers comprised 60 Vbeta and 13 Jbeta primers. Measured with immunoSEQ multiplex PCR; TCRdb has only the in-frame clones, and not every one. The sample carries approximately 110,000 clones, 74% recorded once. The clonotype was recovered from a man aged 50-59 years in good health and CMV-seropositive. The rearrangement links TRBV7-5 to TRBJ1-1; the table names TRBD1, a call not compared with the DNA. TRBV7-5 is annotated as a pseudogene. The sample was PBMCs. The CDR3 sequence is CASSPGQGAEAFF. DNA for the CDR3: TGTGCCAGCAGCCCCGGACAGGGGGCTGAAGCTTTCTTT.